Presented here are 10 T cell receptor beta chains from one specimen sequenced in a study of beta chain features in type 1 diabetes. These TCRs' antigens remain unknown. General observations from the study: There was a moderate but significant shortening of TCRB CDR3s in all four CD4+ subsets of Type 1 diabetes patients.

Investigators reverse transcribed all isolated RNA, so they sequenced expressed TCRB transcripts. The assay was immunoSEQ multiplex PCR, and TCRdb's table has in-frame clones only and misses some. Of roughly 160,000 clones listed, approximately 9% are singletons. Sequenced sample: central memory CD4+ T cells from blood. Receptor source: a woman between 18 and 29 years old with type 1 diabetes.

V is TRBV7-2 and J is TRBJ2-1, with D perhaps matching TRBD2 (6 bases). The germline CDR1 and CDR2 sequences are SGHTA and FQGNSA. Trimming removed 0 bases from V and 4 bases from J, with 10 bases in between. The CDR3 covers 15 residues. This CDR3 is CASSLASGTYNEQFF. In DNA form, the CDR3 reads TGTGCCAGCAGCTTAGCTTCCGGGACTTACAATGAGCAGTTCTTC.

This clone has more than one count but fewer than ten. The rearrangement uses TRBV5-1 and TRBJ2-2; weak D call: TRBD2 (5 bases). The V and J ends lost 1 base and 2 bases respectively, with 12 bases between them. The CDR3 runs 16 residues. Germline V gene data show CDR1 as SGHRS and CDR2 as YFSETQ. The chain's CDR3 is CASSLSGVSNTGELFF. For the CDR3, the DNA is TGCGCCAGCAGCTTGTCCGGGGTCTCCAACACCGGGGAGCTGTTTTTT. The full variable domain, its missing parts supplied by reference TRBV5-1 and TRBJ2-2, is KAGVTQTPRYLIKTRGQQVTLSCSPISGHRSVSWYQQTPGQGLQFLFEYFSETQRNKGNFPGRFSGRQFSNSRSEMNVSTLELGDSALYLCASSLSGVSNTGELFFGEGSRLTVL.

The sample holds a few counts of this clone. This CDR3 is also generated by other DNA sequences in the sample. The gene calls are TRBV7-9 and TRBJ2-7; 10 bases fit TRBD1. J gave up 3 bases and V 5 bases, and 4 bases lay outside the gene matches. CDR1 is SEHNR and CDR2 is FQNEAQ in the germline V gene (reference sequence). This CDR3 is 14 amino acids long. The CDR3 DNA follows: TGTGCCAGCAGCCCGCGGGACAGGGGCTACGAGCAGTACTTC. Amino acid sequence: CASSPRDRGYEQYF.

This clone was found a few times. The rearrangement uses TRBV4-2 and TRBJ2-1, with TRBD1 matching 12 bases. The CDR3 extends over 15 amino acids. After removal of 1 base from V and 8 bases from J, the junction contained 3 bases not matched to a gene. CDR1 is LGHNA, CDR2 YNFKEQ, per germline. The CDR3 loop is CASSQVGQGAYEQFF. The CDR3 region has the DNA TGTGCCAGCAGCCAAGTGGGACAGGGGGCTTATGAGCAGTTCTTC.

This clone was seen only a few times. The chain has TRBV7-9 and TRBJ2-1, with 16 bases lining up with TRBD2. The CDR3 is made up of 19 amino acids. J lost 4 bases, V lost 4 bases, and 10 bases had no gene match. CDR1 is SEHNR, CDR2 FQNEAQ, per germline (reference sequence). CDR3 DNA: TGTGCCAGCAGCTCACCGGGACTAGCGGGAGGGCCTCTATACAATGAGCAGTTCTTC. Protein: CASSSPGLAGGPLYNEQFF.

This clone was observed many times. J is TRBJ1-1 and V is TRBV29-1, with D possibly matching TRBD1 (5 bases). The germline V gene has CDR1 SQVTM and CDR2 ANQGSEA. There are 13 residues in the CDR3. V was pared by 7 bases and J by 1 base, with 13 bases between. Written as DNA, the CDR3 is TGCAGCGGCCAACGCGGGGGGAACACTGAAGCTTTCTTT. Translating it yields CSGQRGGNTEAFF.

The chain combines TRBV20-1 with TRBJ2-1, with D unclear. CDR3 size: 10 residues. The V and J ends lost 3 bases and 7 bases respectively, with 4 bases between them. Germline V gene lookup returns CDR1 DFQATT and CDR2 SNEGSKA (reference sequence). The CDR3 spells CSASRNEQFF. As DNA, the CDR3 is TGCAGTGCTAGCCGGAATGAGCAGTTCTTC.

This clone came up a few times. The J gene is TRBJ1-1, the V gene TRBV2; the match to TRBD1 covers 8 bases. V shed 7 bases, J shed 12 bases, and the junction held 13 bases outside the gene matches. CDR3 length equals 13 residues. CDR1 SNHLY and CDR2 FYNNEI come from the germline V gene. This CDR3 is CASTPTGTGYPFF. The CDR3 region has the DNA TGTGCCAGCACTCCGACCGGGACAGGCTACCCTTTCTTT.

This rearrangement joins TRBV18 to TRBJ2-7, with 8 nucleotides matching TRBD1. Germline V gives CDR1 KGHSH, CDR2 LQKENI. The ends lost 6 bases at V and 2 bases at J; junction bases unmatched: 6. The CDR3 loop spans 14 amino acids. The chain's CDR3 is CASSVRTGPYEQYF. CDR3 DNA sequence: TGTGCCAGCTCCGTTAGGACAGGGCCCTACGAGCAGTACTTC.

This clone was counted only a few times. The chain employs TRBV30 and TRBJ1-1; D is unresolved. Germline CDR1 and CDR2: GTSNPN and SVGIG (reference sequence). The V end lost 0 bases, the J end lost 11 bases, and 13 bases lay between the germline ends. There are 12 residues in the CDR3. CDR3 DNA: TGTGCCTGGAGTGTAGTGTCTCTTGAGGCTTTCTTT. Translation gives CAWSVVSLEAFF.